Shown below are 5 T cell receptor beta chains from a single sample sequenced in a study of T cell repertoires in cytomegalovirus infection. A single record per CDR3 protein comes from TCRdb applying MiXCR to the reads. Here the sample spans some 600,000 distinct CDR3 sequences, 24% being singletons. What was sequenced was CD8+ T cells from PBMCs. These receptors all stem from a human donor in good health (CMV status not recorded). Some clones in this sample may be carry-over from other donors' samples.

The rearrangement joins TRBV12-3 or TRBV12-4 to TRBJ2-1; 7 bases line up with TRBD2. The CDR3 sequence is 15 residues long. With V trimmed by 6 bases and J by 4 bases, 9 bases remained unmatched. The CDR3 here is CASRLGGWGYNEQFF. The CDR3 coding sequence is TGTGCCAGCAGACTGGGGGGGTGGGGGTACAATGAGCAGTTCTTC.

At least ten counts were recorded for this clonotype. The chain recombines TRBV7-8 with TRBJ1-5; tentative D call: TRBD1 (5 bases). Germline lookup yields CDR1 SGHVS and CDR2 FQNEAQ. The CDR3 consists of 14 residues. Trimming pared 2 bases from V and 2 bases from J, leaving 7 bases between. CDR3 residues: CASSLSGGNQPQHF. The CDR3, as DNA: TGTGCCAGCAGCTTATCGGGGGGCAATCAGCCCCAGCATTTT.

The V and J genes are TRBV2 and TRBJ1-6; weak D call: TRBD1 (5 bases). Germline loops: CDR1 SNHLY, CDR2 FYNNEI. Trimming shortened V by 9 bases and J by 4 bases, and 19 bases separated the two germline ends. CDR3 length: 16 amino acids. This chain's CDR3 is CASGGSHAAYNSPLHF. CDR3 DNA: TGTGCCAGTGGGGGATCACATGCCGCTTATAATTCACCCCTCCACTTT.

There are a few counts of this clonotype. The rearrangement uses TRBV14 and TRBJ1-1; D not certain. The germline V gene has CDR1 SGHDN and CDR2 FVKESK. This CDR3 is 13 amino acids long. The V and J ends lost 2 bases and 1 base respectively, with 5 bases between them. In nucleotides, the CDR3 is TGTGCCAGCAGCCAATGGCAGAACACTGAAGCTTTCTTT. This encodes CASSQWQNTEAFF.

This clonotype was seen many times. This chain connects TRBV7-2 to TRBJ2-1; perhaps TRBD2 as D (5 bases). This CDR3 comprises 14 residues. Germline CDR1 and CDR2: SGHTA and FQGNSA. Trimming removed 1 base at V and 2 bases at J, with 6 bases between. CDR3 bases: TGTGCCAGCAGCTTAGGAGGGACCTACAATGAGCAGTTCTTC. This translates into CASSLGGTYNEQFF. Variable domain in full (rest from reference TRBV7-2 and TRBJ2-1): GAGVSQSPSNKVTEKGKDVELRCDPISGHTALYWYRQSLGQGLEFLIYFQGNSAPDKSGLPSDRFSAERTGGSVSTLTIQRTQQEDSAVYLCASSLGGTYNEQFFGPGTRLTVL.